Detailed here is one TCR beta chain. No antigen is known for it. The method was immunoSEQ multiplex PCR; TCRdb's version includes in-frame clones alone and lacks a portion of them. The sample gives tens of thousands of clones, 75% to 90% of which show up once; approximately 1.5% is in the top ten. The sample comes from a study of pediatric ulcerative colitis. CDR3 length: 15 amino acids. The germline V and J ends were trimmed by 1 base and 1 base, with 12 bases remaining between them. Germline loops: CDR1 SGHDT, CDR2 YYEEEE. Study findings and constraints: Blood-rectal clonal overlap within each person was significantly higher in ulcerative colitis patients than controls. Clonal expansions reduced rectal repertoire diversity in acute severe colitis.

The material sequenced was blood. The receptor was derived from a boy younger than 18 who was a control in a study of pediatric ulcerative colitis. The chain uses TRBV5-6 and TRBJ2-7; D may be TRBD2 (5 bases). CDR3 DNA sequence: TGTGCCAGCAGCTTGATCCCCGGGAAGTCCTACGAGCAGTACTTC. This sequence encodes CASSLIPGKSYEQYF.